This TCR beta chain was found in a study of cytomegalovirus exposure and HLA in healthy donors. Study conclusions and caveats: In vitro assays verified that a few CMV-associated chains recognized CMV antigens specifically.

To note about this clone: Its antigen is unknown.

Method: immunoSEQ multiplex PCR; TCRdb's copy keeps in-frame clones and lacks some. The profile shows 120,000 or so clones, roughly 95% of them singletons. V trimming: 4 bases; J trimming: 8 bases; junction bases outside the gene matches: 11. The CDR3 is 15 residues long. CDR1 SGHRS and CDR2 YFSETQ come from the germline V gene. The sequenced sample was PBMCs. The TCR sequence derives from a man younger than 35 in good health and CMV-seronegative. This chain joins TRBV5-1 and TRBJ1-4; 7 bases map to TRBD1. CDR3 sequence (DNA): TGCGCCAGCAGCCTACAGACAGGGAACGGGGAAAAACTGTTTTTT. Its translation is CASSLQTGNGEKLFF.